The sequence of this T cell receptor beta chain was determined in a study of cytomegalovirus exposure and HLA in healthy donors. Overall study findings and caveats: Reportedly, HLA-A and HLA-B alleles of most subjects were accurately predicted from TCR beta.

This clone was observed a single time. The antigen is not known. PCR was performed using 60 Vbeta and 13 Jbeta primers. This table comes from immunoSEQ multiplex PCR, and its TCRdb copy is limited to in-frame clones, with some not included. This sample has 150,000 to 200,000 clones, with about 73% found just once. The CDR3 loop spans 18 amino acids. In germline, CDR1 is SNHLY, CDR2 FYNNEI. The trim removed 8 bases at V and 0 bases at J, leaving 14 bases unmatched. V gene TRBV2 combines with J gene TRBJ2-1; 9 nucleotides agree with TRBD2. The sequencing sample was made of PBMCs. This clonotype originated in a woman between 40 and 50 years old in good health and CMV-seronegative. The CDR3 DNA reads TGTGCCAGCTTAACGAGGGCTAGCGGGACGTCCTCCTACAATGAGCAGTTCTTC. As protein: CASLTRASGTSSYNEQFF.